This T cell receptor beta chain was sequenced in a study of shared clonotypes between healthy human individuals. Regarding the study as a whole: Donor scarcity curtailed the genetic and exposure-history diversity represented herein.

CDR1 is SGHAT and CDR2 is FQNNGV in the germline V gene. The CDR3 covers 13 residues. Trimming removed 3 bases from V and 5 bases from J, with 10 bases in between. Each cell subset's genomic DNA was divided evenly among several immunoSEQ plates. Source study methods: Junction-only immunoSEQ sequences carried no quality scores, so filtering differed. Clones were sequenced by immunoSEQ multiplex PCR, and TCRdb holds only the in-frame ones, with some missing. V, J and clone size reflect that table, while D and trimming were determined from the DNA. This table has some 500,000 clones, around 77% appearing once. This clone was detected once. Antigen specificity is unknown. The donors were adults (healthy and HIV-negative) with no recent acute infections or vaccinations.

The sequenced sample consisted of PBMCs. This chain connects TRBV11-2 to TRBJ2-5; the D is unclear. The receptor's source is a middle-aged woman in good health. Some clones in this sample may be carry-over from other donors' samples. The CDR3 DNA is TGTGCCAGCAGCTTTAGAGCCCGGGAGACCCAGTACTTC. This gives the protein CASSFRARETQYF.